This entry describes one T cell receptor beta chain. Its antigen is undetermined. The unique tags termed UMIs, each holding a 6-nucleotide sample barcode, were added by means of template switching. For each CDR3 protein, TCRdb gives one entry from its re-call of the 5' RACE reads, without DNA. This sample contains about 300,000 distinct CDR3 sequences. The entry originates in a study of monozygotic twins with inflammatory bowel disease. Regarding the study as a whole: IBD patients carried less diverse TCRbeta repertoires (inverse Simpson) than healthy co-twins.

Germline CDR1 is MDHEN and CDR2 is SYDVKM. This CDR3 contains 14 residues. The origin of this receptor is a human donor with ulcerative colitis or Crohn's disease, or a healthy co-twin of an affected twin (not recorded which). The material sequenced was blood. V usage is TRBV28 and J usage is TRBJ2-3; TCRdb's assignment of TRBD2 cannot be checked, as there is no DNA. The CDR3 spells CASSLRGGGDTQYF.